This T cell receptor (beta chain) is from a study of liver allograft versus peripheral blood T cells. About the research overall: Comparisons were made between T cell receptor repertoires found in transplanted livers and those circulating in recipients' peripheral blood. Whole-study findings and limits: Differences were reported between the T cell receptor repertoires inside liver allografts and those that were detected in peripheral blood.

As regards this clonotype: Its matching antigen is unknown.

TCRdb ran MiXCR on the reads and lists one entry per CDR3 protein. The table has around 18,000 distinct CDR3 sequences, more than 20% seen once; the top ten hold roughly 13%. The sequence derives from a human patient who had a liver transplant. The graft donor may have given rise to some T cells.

CDR3 bases: TGTGCCAGTAGTAACCTGATAGATTCCGGAAACACCATATATTTT. Protein product: CASSNLIDSGNTIYF. The chain is built from TRBV19 and TRBJ1-3, with D unclear. V was pared by 4 bases and J by 4 bases, with 14 bases between. Germline V gene data show CDR1 as LNHDA and CDR2 as SQIVND (reference sequence). This CDR3 is built from 15 residues.